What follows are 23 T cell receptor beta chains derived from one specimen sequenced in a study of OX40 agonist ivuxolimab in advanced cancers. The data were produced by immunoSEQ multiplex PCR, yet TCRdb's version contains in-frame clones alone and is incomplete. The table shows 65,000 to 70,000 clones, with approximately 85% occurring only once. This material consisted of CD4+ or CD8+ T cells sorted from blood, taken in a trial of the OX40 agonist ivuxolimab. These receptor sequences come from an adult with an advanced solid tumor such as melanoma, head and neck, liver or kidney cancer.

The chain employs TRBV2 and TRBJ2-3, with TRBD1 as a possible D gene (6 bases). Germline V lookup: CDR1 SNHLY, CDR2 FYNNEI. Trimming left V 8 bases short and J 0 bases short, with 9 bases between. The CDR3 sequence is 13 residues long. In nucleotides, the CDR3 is TGTGCCAGCCGGACAGCTAGCACAGATACGCAGTATTTT. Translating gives CASRTASTDTQYF.

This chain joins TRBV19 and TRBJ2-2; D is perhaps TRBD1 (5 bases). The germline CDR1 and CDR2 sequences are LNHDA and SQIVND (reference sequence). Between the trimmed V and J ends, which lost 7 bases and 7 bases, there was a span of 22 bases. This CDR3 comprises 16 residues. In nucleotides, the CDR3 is TGTGCCAGTACTTATAGTTCAGGGTCCGACGGCGGGGAGCTGTTTTTT. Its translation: CASTYSSGSDGGELFF.

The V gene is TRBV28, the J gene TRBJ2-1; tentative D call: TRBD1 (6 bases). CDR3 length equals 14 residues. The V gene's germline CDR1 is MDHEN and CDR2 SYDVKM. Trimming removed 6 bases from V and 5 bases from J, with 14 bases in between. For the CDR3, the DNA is TGTGCCAGCAGCACGCAGGACAGACACAATGAGCAGTTCTTC. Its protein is CASSTQDRHNEQFF.

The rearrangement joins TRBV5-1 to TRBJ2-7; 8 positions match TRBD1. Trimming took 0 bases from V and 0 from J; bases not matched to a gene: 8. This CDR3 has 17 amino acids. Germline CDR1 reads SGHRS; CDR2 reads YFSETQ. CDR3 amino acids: CASSLGSTGGSSYEQYF. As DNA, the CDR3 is TGCGCCAGCAGCTTGGGGAGCACAGGGGGGTCCTCCTACGAGCAGTACTTC.

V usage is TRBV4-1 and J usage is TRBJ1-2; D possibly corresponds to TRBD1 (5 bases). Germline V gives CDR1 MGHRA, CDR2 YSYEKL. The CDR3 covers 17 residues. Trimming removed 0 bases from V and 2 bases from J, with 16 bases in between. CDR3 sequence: CASSQEIWQGLNYGYTF. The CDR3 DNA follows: TGCGCCAGCAGCCAAGAAATCTGGCAGGGCTTGAACTATGGCTACACCTTC.

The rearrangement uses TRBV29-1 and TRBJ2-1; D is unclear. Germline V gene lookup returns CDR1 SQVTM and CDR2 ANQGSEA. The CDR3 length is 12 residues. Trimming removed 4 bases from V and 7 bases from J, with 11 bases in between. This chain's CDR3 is CSVAITPNEQFF. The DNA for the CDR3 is TGCAGCGTTGCGATAACTCCGAATGAGCAGTTCTTC.

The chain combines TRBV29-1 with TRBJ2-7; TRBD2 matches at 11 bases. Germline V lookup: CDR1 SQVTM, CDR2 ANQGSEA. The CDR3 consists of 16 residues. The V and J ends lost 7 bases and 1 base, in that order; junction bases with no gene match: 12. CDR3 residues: CSARLAGKLTSYEQYF. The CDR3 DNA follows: TGCAGCGCCCGACTAGCGGGAAAACTGACTTCCTACGAGCAGTACTTC.

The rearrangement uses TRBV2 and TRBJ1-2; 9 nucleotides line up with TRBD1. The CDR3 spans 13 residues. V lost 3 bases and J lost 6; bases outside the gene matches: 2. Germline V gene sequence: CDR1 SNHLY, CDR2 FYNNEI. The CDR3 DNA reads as TGTGCCAGCAGTGATACAGGGGGCAATGGCTACACCTTC. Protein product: CASSDTGGNGYTF.

The CDR3 sequence is CASSLRARGAVRTDTQYF. The CDR3 nucleotides are TGTGCCAGCAGCCTTCGGGCCCGGGGGGCCGTAAGGACAGATACGCAGTATTTT. The J gene is TRBJ2-3, the V gene TRBV7-8; D is perhaps TRBD2 (7 bases). CDR3 length equals 18 residues. The germline V gene encodes CDR1 SGHVS and CDR2 FQNEAQ. Trimming pared 5 bases from V and 3 bases from J, leaving 24 bases between.

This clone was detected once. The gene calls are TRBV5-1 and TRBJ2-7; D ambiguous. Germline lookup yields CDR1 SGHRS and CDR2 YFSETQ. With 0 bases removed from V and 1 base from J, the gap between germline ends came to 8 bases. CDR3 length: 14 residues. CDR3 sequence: CASSLVPSSYEQYF. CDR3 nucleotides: TGCGCCAGCAGCTTGGTGCCTAGTTCCTACGAGCAGTACTTC.

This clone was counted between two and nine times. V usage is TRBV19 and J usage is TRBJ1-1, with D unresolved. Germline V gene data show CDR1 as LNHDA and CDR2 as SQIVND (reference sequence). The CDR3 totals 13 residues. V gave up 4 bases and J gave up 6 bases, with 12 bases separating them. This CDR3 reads CASSRLVWAEAFF. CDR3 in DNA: TGTGCCAGTAGTAGACTCGTGTGGGCTGAAGCTTTCTTT.

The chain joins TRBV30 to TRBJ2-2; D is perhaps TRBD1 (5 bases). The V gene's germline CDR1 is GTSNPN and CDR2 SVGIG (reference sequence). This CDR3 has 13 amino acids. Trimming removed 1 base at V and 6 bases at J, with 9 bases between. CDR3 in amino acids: CAWSGTRAGELFF. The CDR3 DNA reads TGTGCCTGGAGTGGGACACGAGCCGGGGAGCTGTTTTTT. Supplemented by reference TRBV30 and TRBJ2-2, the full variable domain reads SQTIHQWPATLVQPVGSPLSLECTVEGTSNPNLYWYRQAAGRGLQLLFYSVGIGQISSEVPQNLSASRPQDRQFILSSKKLLLSDSGFYLCAWSGTRAGELFFGEGSRLTVL.

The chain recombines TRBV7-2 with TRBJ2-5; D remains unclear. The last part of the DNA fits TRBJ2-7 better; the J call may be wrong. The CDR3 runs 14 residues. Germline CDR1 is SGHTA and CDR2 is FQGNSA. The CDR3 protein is CASSSAGTSHEQYF. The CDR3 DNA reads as TGTGCCAGCAGCTCTGCCGGAACATCCCACGAGCAGTACTTC.

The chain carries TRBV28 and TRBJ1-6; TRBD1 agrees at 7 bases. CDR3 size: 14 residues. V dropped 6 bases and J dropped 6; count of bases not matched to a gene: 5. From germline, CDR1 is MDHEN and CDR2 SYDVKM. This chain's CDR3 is CASRTGQFNSPLHF. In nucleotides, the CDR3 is TGTGCCAGCAGAACGGGACAGTTTAATTCACCCCTCCACTTT.

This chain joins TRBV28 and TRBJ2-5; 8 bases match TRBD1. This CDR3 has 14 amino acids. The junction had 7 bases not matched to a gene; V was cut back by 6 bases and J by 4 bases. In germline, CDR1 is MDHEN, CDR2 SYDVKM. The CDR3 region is CASRAAGGLETQYF. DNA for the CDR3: TGTGCCAGCAGAGCCGCAGGGGGCTTAGAGACCCAGTACTTC.

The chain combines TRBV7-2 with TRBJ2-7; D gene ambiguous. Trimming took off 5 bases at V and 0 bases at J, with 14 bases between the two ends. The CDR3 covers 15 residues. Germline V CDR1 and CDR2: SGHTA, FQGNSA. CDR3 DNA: TGTGCCAGCAGCCCACAACCTAGGAGCTCCTACGAGCAGTACGTC. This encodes CASSPQPRSSYEQYV.

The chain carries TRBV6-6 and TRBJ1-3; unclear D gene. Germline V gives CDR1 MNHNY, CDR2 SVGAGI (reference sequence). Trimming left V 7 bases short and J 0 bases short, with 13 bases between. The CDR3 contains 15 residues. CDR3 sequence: CASNDGRNSGNTIYF. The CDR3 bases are TGTGCCAGCAATGACGGACGGAACTCTGGAAACACCATATATTTT.

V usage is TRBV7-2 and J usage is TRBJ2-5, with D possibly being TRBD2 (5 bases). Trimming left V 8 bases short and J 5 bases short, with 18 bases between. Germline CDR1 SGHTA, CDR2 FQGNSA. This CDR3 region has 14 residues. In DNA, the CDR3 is TGTGCCAGCGTTGAGACGGATCGAGGGGAGACCCAGTACTTC. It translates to CASVETDRGETQYF. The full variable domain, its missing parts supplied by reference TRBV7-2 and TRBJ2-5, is GAGVSQSPSNKVTEKGKDVELRCDPISGHTALYWYRQSLGQGLEFLIYFQGNSAPDKSGLPSDRFSAERTGGSVSTLTIQRTQQEDSAVYLCASVETDRGETQYFGPGTRLLVL.

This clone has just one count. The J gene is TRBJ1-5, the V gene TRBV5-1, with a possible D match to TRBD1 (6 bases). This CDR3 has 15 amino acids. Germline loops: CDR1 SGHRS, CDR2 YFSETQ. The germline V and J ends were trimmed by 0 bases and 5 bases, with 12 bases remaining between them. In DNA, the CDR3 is TGCGCCAGCAGCTTGGTAGGGGGTGATTATCAGCCCCAGCATTTT. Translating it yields CASSLVGGDYQPQHF.

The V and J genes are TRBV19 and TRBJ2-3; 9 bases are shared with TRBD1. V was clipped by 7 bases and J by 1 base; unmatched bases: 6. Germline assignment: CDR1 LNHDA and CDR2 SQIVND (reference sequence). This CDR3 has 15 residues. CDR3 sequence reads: CASTRTGAGTDTQYF. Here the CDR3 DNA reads TGTGCCAGTACCCGGACAGGGGCGGGCACAGATACGCAGTATTTT. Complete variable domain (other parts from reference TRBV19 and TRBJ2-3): DGGITQSPKYLFRKEGQNVTLSCEQNLNHDAMYWYRQDPGQGLRLIYYSQIVNDFQKGDIAEGYSVSREKKESFPLTVTSAQKNPTAFYLCASTRTGAGTDTQYFGPGTRLTVL.

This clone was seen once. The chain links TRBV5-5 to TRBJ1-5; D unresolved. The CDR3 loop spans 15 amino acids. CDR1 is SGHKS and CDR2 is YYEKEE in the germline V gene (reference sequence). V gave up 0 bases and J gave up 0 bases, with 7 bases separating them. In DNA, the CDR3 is TGTGCCAGCAGCTTGGGTGGGGTTAGCAATCAGCCCCAGCATTTT. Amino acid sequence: CASSLGGVSNQPQHF.

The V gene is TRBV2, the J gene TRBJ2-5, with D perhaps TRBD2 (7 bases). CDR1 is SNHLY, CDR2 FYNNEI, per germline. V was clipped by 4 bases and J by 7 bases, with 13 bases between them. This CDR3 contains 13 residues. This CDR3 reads CASSARGAGTQYF. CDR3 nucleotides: TGTGCCAGCAGTGCCCGGGGGGCCGGGACCCAGTACTTC.

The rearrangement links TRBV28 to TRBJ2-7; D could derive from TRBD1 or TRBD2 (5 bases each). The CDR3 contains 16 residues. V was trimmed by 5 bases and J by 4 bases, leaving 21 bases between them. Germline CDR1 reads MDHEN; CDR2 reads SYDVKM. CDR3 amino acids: CASSPGASRSAYEQYV. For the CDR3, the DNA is TGTGCCAGCAGTCCCGGGGCATCCCGGTCGGCATACGAGCAGTACGTC.